Below are 16 T cell receptor beta chains sequenced from a single sample in a study of blood T cell repertoires in COVID-19. Assay: immunoSEQ multiplex PCR; the TCRdb copy retains only in-frame clones and omits some. The sample lists roughly 100,000 clones, approximately 83% seen once, with about 3.9% in the top ten. What was sequenced was peripheral blood. The receptors stem from a man aged 45 to 65 with acute or convalescent COVID-19.

V is TRBV6-6 and J is TRBJ2-7; D gene unclear. The CDR3 has 12 residues. Trimming stripped 5 bases from V and 3 bases from J, with 8 bases between. Germline V CDR1 and CDR2: MNHNY, SVGAGI (reference sequence). For the CDR3, the DNA is TGTGCCAGCAGTCAACCAGGCTACGAGCAGTACTTC. Its protein is CASSQPGYEQYF.

The rearrangement joins TRBV2 to TRBJ1-1; perhaps TRBD1 as D (6 bases). Germline V lookup: CDR1 SNHLY, CDR2 FYNNEI. Trimming took 5 bases from V and 2 from J, leaving 12 bases between them. This CDR3 spans 14 amino acids. This chain's CDR3 is CASSIRGFNTEAFF. The DNA for the CDR3 is TGTGCCAGCAGTATCAGGGGTTTTAACACTGAAGCTTTCTTT.

The chain combines TRBV2 with TRBJ1-5; unclear D gene. V lost 3 bases, J lost 2 bases, and 8 bases lay in between. The CDR3 length is 14 residues. Germline V gene lookup returns CDR1 SNHLY and CDR2 FYNNEI. CDR3 nucleotide sequence: TGTGCCAGCAGTGATAGGCAGGGCAATCAGCCCCAGCATTTT. Residues: CASSDRQGNQPQHF.

The sample holds a few counts of this clone. CDR3 amino acids: CASSPDSYEQYF. CDR3 DNA sequence: TGTGCCAGCAGCCCCGACAGCTACGAGCAGTACTTC. The rearrangement joins TRBV12-3 or TRBV12-4 to TRBJ2-7, with a possible D match to TRBD1 (5 bases). This CDR3 spans 12 amino acids. Deletions cut 6 bases from V and 3 bases from J, with 9 bases between.

The chain joins TRBV9 to TRBJ1-2; D gene unclear. This CDR3 has 11 amino acids. V lost 5 bases and J lost 5, with 7 bases in between. Germline loops: CDR1 SGDLS, CDR2 YYNGEE. The CDR3 DNA follows: TGTGCCAGCAGGCGTGAGTATGGCTACACCTTC. Protein: CASRREYGYTF. Full variable domain (remainder filled in from reference TRBV9 and TRBJ1-2): DSGVTQTPKHLITATGQRVTLRCSPRSGDLSVYWYQQSLDQGLQFLIQYYNGEERAKGNILERFSAQQFPDLHSELNLSSLELGDSALYFCASRREYGYTFGSGTRLTVV.

V gene TRBV30 combines with J gene TRBJ2-3, with 8 bases lining up with TRBD1. Trimming removed 3 bases from V and 1 base from J; junction bases left unmatched: 6. The CDR3 totals 15 residues. The germline gives CDR1 GTSNPN, CDR2 SVGIG (reference sequence). CDR3 sequence (DNA): TGTGCCTGGAGCCTTGAGACAGGGGGCACAGATACGCAGTATTTT. It yields the protein CAWSLETGGTDTQYF.

The V gene is TRBV19, the J gene TRBJ1-2, with unresolved D. V gave up 4 bases and J gave up 4 bases, with 10 bases separating them. Germline assignment: CDR1 LNHDA and CDR2 SQIVND (reference sequence). CDR3 length: 13 residues. The CDR3 DNA follows: TGTGCCAGTAGTAATCAGGTCAGCTATGGCTACACCTTC. Protein sequence: CASSNQVSYGYTF.

This rearrangement joins TRBV18 to TRBJ1-2, with D possibly matching TRBD1 (5 bases). Looked up from germline, CDR1 is KGHSH and CDR2 is LQKENI. V lost 2 bases and J lost 1, with 5 bases in between. This CDR3 spans 13 amino acids. CDR3 residues: CASSPDSNYGYTF. The CDR3 DNA sequence: TGTGCCAGCTCACCAGACAGTAACTATGGCTACACCTTC. Together with reference TRBV18 and TRBJ1-2, the CDR3 gives the full variable domain: NAGVMQNPRHLVRRRGQEARLRCSPMKGHSHVYWYRQLPEEGLKFMVYLQKENIIDESGMPKERFSAEFPKEGPSILRIQQVVRGDSAAYFCASSPDSNYGYTFGSGTRLTVV.

V gene TRBV7-9 combines with J gene TRBJ2-7; 7 nucleotides line up with TRBD2. The CDR3 has 14 residues. From germline, CDR1 is SEHNR and CDR2 FQNEAQ (reference sequence). Germline trimming cut 5 bases from V and 3 bases from J; bases unmatched to any gene: 7. CDR3 sequence: CASSPRTSHYEQYF. CDR3 sequence (DNA): TGTGCCAGCAGCCCTAGGACTAGTCACTACGAGCAGTACTTC.

This clone was detected only once. The gene calls are TRBV11-2 and TRBJ2-7, with 8 bases lining up with TRBD1. Germline V gene lookup returns CDR1 SGHAT and CDR2 FQNNGV. J lost 2 bases, V lost 5 bases, and 5 bases had no gene match. The CDR3 extends over 14 amino acids. The CDR3 coding sequence is TGTGCCAGCAGCCCGGACAGGGTCACCTACGAGCAGTACTTC. This gives the protein CASSPDRVTYEQYF.

The chain uses TRBV25-1 and TRBJ2-3; a possible D gene is TRBD1 (6 bases). The CDR3 extends over 15 amino acids. The germline V and J ends were trimmed by 3 bases and 1 base, with 11 bases remaining between them. Germline loops: CDR1 MGHDK, CDR2 SYGVNS. Written as DNA, the CDR3 is TGTGCCAGCAGTGATTCGACAGGCCGCACAGATACGCAGTATTTT. The encoded protein is CASSDSTGRTDTQYF.

This clone was seen only once. The chain carries TRBV7-9 and TRBJ2-1; D gene ambiguous. The CDR3 sequence is 12 residues long. V was shortened by 6 bases and J by 7 bases, with 10 bases between the two germline ends. CDR1 SEHNR and CDR2 FQNEAQ come from the germline V gene (reference sequence). DNA of the CDR3: TGTGCCAGCAGAGCCTTCGGGAATGAGCAGTTCTTC. Amino acids: CASRAFGNEQFF.

The chain is built from TRBV6-5 and TRBJ1-6, with TRBD1 matching over 7 bases. Germline V gene data show CDR1 as MNHEY and CDR2 as SVGAGI. The length of the CDR3 is 16 residues. The ends lost 3 bases at V and 5 bases at J; junction bases unmatched: 7. CDR3 amino acids: CASSYTTGADNSPLHF. DNA of the CDR3: TGTGCCAGCAGTTATACCACAGGGGCCGATAATTCACCCCTCCACTTT.

The genes are TRBV3-1 (or the pseudogene TRBV3-2) and TRBJ2-7; D is perhaps TRBD1 (6 bases). V was clipped by 5 bases and J by 3 bases, with 14 bases between them. The V gene's germline CDR1 is LGHDT and CDR2 YNNKEL (reference sequence). CDR3 size: 14 residues. The CDR3 protein is CASSASRGVYEQYF. The CDR3 bases are TGTGCCAGCAGCGCTAGCAGGGGTGTCTACGAGCAGTACTTC.

The chain couples TRBV2 to TRBJ2-5, with D tentatively TRBD2 (5 bases). Germline CDR1 and CDR2: SNHLY and FYNNEI. CDR3 length: 16 amino acids. V was clipped by 7 bases and J by 5 bases, with 23 bases between them. The CDR3 sequence is CASKRSRQAGGETQYF. In DNA form, the CDR3 reads TGTGCCAGCAAAAGGTCACGGCAGGCGGGCGGGGAGACCCAGTACTTC.

The chain links TRBV7-8 to TRBJ2-2; no reliable D call. Trimming stripped 4 bases from V and 1 base from J, with 10 bases between. The CDR3 extends over 15 amino acids. CDR1 is SGHVS, CDR2 FQNEAQ, per germline. CDR3 DNA sequence: TGTGCCAGCAGCTCTCAGGCAGGGAACACCGGGGAGCTGTTTTTT. Translated: CASSSQAGNTGELFF.